This TCR beta chain was identified in a study of PD-1 blockade in classical Hodgkin lymphoma. General study findings and limits: Nivolumab initiated under 1 year post-ASCT led to patient exclusion.

Time point given: cycle 4 day 1 (C4D1), after about 6 weeks of nivolumab. Every patient had relapsed following autologous stem cell transplantation, and cohorts differed in brentuximab vedotin exposure. This clone was detected a few times. As yet, its antigen is unknown. V was cut by 5 bases and J by 2 bases, with 10 bases left in between. Germline V gene data show CDR1 as MDHEN and CDR2 as SYDVKM. The length of the CDR3 is 13 residues. The data were produced by immunoSEQ multiplex PCR, yet TCRdb's version contains in-frame clones alone and is incomplete. Of 27,000 or so clones in the sample, over 60% are singletons; the top ten hold approximately 3.6%.

The TCR originated in a human donor with classical Hodgkin lymphoma. The chain joins TRBV28 to TRBJ2-7, with a weak D call TRBD2 (5 bases). The material sequenced was peripheral blood mononuclear cells (PBMCs), taken before the fourth cycle of nivolumab. In DNA form, the CDR3 reads TGTGCCAGCAGTCCCTCGGAGGCCTACGAGCAGTACTTC. Translating it yields CASSPSEAYEQYF. The variable domain in full, completed from reference TRBV28 and TRBJ2-7, reads DVKVTQSSRYLVKRTGEKVFLECVQDMDHENMFWYRQDPGLGLRLIYFSYDVKMKEKGDIPEGYSVSREKKERFSLILESASTNQTSMYLCASSPSEAYEQYFGPGTRLTVT.